The rows below give T cell receptor beta chains drawn from one sample of a study of chronic HIV infection and antiretroviral therapy. TCRdb re-called the 5' RACE reads through MiXCR, storing one row per CDR3 protein. The sample records approximately 30,000 distinct CDR3 sequences, about 8.6% being singletons. The sequencing input was peripheral blood. These receptor sequences come from an adult who had HIV and had not received antiretroviral therapy, or was an uninfected healthy control (not recorded which). The CDR3 runs from the conserved cysteine through the conserved F or W. The D gene is left open where the match is weak. Expanded clones are given a class, and other clones once, few, many or no size at all.

j_gene	d_gene	abundance	v_gene	CDR3nt	CDR3aa
TRBJ1-1	NA	few	TRBV9	TGTGCCAGCAGCGTAAGAGACATGAACACTGAAGCTTTCTTT	CASSVRDMNTEAFF
TRBJ2-3	NA	many	TRBV4-3	TGCGCCAGCAGCCAAGATTACCGGGCGTCCACAGATACGCAGTATTTT	CASSQDYRASTDTQYF
TRBJ2-7	NA	many	TRBV28	TGTGCCAGCAGGCAGTCCTACGAGCAGTACTTC	CASRQSYEQYF
TRBJ2-3	NA	many	TRBV29-1	TGCAGCTGGGTAGAACGGGAGTTCATTGCGCAGTATTTT	CSWVEREFIAQYF
TRBJ2-5	TRBD2	many	TRBV5-1	TGCGCCAGCAGCTGGGGAGGGGAGACCCAGTACTTC	CASSWGGETQYF
TRBJ2-2	NA	many	TRBV7-2	TGTGCCAGCAGCTTAGTACAGCTAAAGACCGGGGAGCTGTTTTTT	CASSLVQLKTGELFF
TRBJ2-5	NA	many	TRBV28	TGTGCCAGCAGTGAAGTCCAGTTCCAAGAGACCCAGTACTTC	CASSEVQFQETQYF
TRBJ2-3	NA	few	TRBV18	TGTGCCAGCTCACCAACGACAGATACGCAGTATTTT	CASSPTTDTQYF
TRBJ1-5	TRBD1	many	TRBV29-1	TGCAGCGTTGCGGACAGGGATGTCAATCAGCCCCAGCATTTT	CSVADRDVNQPQHF
TRBJ2-1	TRBD2	NA	TRBV29-1	TGCAGCGTTGACAACCCCCTAGCGGGAGGCTACAATGAGCAGTTCTTC	CSVDNPLAGGYNEQFF
TRBJ2-1	TRBD2	NA	TRBV20-1	TGCAGTGCCCCTAATCCCAGCGGGAGAAATGAGCAGTTCTTC	CSAPNPSGRNEQFF
TRBJ2-7	NA	few	TRBV7-9	TGTGCCAGCAGCTTAGCCCCAGTTCTCTCCTACGAGCAGTACTTC	CASSLAPVLSYEQYF